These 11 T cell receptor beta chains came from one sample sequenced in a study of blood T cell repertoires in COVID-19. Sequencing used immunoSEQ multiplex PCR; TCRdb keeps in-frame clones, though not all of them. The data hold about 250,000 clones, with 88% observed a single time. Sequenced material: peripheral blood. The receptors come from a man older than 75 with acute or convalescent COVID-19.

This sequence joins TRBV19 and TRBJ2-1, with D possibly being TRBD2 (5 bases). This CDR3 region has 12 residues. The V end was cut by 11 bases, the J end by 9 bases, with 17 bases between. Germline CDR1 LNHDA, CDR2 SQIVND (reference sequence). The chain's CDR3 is CAANPGSGEQFF. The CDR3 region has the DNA TGTGCCGCGAACCCGGGGAGCGGTGAGCAGTTCTTC. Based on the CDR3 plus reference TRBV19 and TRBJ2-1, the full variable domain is DGGITQSPKYLFRKEGQNVTLSCEQNLNHDAMYWYRQDPGQGLRLIYYSQIVNDFQKGDIAEGYSVSREKKESFPLTVTSAQKNPTAFYLCAANPGSGEQFFGPGTRLTVL.

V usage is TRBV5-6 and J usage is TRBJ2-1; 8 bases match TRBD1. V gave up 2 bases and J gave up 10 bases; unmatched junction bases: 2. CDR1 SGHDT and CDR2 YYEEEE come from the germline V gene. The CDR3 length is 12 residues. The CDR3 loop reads CASSFRDREQFF. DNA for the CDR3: TGTGCCAGCAGCTTCCGGGACAGGGAGCAGTTCTTC.

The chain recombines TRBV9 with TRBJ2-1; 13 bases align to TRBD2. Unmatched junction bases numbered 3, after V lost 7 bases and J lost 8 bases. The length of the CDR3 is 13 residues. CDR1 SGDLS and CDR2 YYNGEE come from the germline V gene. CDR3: CASGGLAGDEQFF. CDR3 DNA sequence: TGTGCCAGCGGCGGACTAGCGGGAGATGAGCAGTTCTTC.

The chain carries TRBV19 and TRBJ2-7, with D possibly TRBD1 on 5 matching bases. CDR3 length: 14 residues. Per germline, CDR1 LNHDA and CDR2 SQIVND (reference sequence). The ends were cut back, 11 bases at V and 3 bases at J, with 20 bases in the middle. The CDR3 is CASSDSDNFYEQYF. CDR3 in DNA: TGTGCCTCCTCCGACAGCGACAACTTCTACGAGCAGTACTTC.

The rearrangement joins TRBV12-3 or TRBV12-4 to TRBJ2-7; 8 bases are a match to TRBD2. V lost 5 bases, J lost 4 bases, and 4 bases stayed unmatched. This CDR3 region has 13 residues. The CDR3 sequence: CASSTSGGYEQYF. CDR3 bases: TGTGCCAGCAGTACTAGCGGAGGGTACGAGCAGTACTTC.

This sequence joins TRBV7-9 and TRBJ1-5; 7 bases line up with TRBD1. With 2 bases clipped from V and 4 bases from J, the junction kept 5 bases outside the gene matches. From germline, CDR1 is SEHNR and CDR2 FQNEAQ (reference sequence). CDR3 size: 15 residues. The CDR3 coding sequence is TGTGCCAGCAGCTTATCGGCAGGGGGGAATCAGCCCCAGCATTTT. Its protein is CASSLSAGGNQPQHF.

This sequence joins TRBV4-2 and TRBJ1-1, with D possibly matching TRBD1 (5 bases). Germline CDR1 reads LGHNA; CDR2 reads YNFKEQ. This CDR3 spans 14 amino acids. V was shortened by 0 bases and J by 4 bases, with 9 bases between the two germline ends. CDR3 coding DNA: TGTGCCAGCAGCCAAGATCCTCAGGGCACTGAAGCTTTCTTT. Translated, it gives CASSQDPQGTEAFF.

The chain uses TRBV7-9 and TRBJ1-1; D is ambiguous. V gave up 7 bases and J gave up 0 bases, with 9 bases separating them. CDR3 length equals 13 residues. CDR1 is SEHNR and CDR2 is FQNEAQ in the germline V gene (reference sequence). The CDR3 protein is CASNPTLNTEAFF. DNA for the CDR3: TGTGCCAGCAACCCGACACTGAACACTGAAGCTTTCTTT.

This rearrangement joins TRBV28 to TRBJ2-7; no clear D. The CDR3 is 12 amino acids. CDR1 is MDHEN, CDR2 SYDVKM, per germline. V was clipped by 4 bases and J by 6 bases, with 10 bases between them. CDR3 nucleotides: TGTGCCAGCAGTTCCCCCCCCCGCGAGCAGTACTTC. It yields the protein CASSSPPREQYF.

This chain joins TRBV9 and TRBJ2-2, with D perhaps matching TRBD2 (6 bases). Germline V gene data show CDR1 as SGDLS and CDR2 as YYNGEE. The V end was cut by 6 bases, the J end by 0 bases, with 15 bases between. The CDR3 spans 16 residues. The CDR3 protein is CASTSLRGSNTGELFF. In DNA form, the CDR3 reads TGTGCCAGCACCTCCCTGCGGGGTTCGAACACCGGGGAGCTGTTTTTT.

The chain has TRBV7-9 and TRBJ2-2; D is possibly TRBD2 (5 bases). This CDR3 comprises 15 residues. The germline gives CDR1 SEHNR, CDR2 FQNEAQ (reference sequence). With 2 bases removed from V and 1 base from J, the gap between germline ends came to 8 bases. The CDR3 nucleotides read TGTGCCAGCAGCTTACAGAGCGGGAACACCGGGGAGCTGTTTTTT. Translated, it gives CASSLQSGNTGELFF.